This T cell receptor beta chain was documented in a study of T cell responses to AZD1222 COVID-19 vaccine. Study conclusions and caveats: The study sampled repertoires only after the peak T cell response. Donors in the cohort were predominantly white British and more often female, and clonal diversity was possibly underestimated.

Profiled with immunoSEQ multiplex PCR; TCRdb holds only in-frame clones, not every one. The sample records 84,000 or so clones, roughly 85% being singletons. Remarks on this clone: The antigen is unknown.

The CDR3 sequence is 16 residues long. Trimming left V 5 bases short and J 4 bases short, with 20 bases between. The germline gives CDR1 LNHDA, CDR2 SQIVND (reference sequence). The J gene is TRBJ2-5, the V gene TRBV19, with a tentative D call TRBD1 (5 bases). The sequence came from an adult in good health. Sequences were derived from peripheral blood, sampled on day 0 of AZD1222 vaccination. The CDR3 coding sequence is TGTGCCAGTAGTTCATCCCCCCAGGGTGTTCGAGAGACCCAGTACTTC. This translates into CASSSSPQGVRETQYF.